Below are 17 T cell receptor beta chains sequenced from a single sample in a study of beta chain features in type 1 diabetes. Every bit of the isolated RNA underwent reverse transcription, so sequencing read expressed TCRB transcripts. Only in-frame clones appear in the TCRdb table, and some are missing; sequencing was by immunoSEQ multiplex PCR. This sample yields a few hundred thousand clones, of which 14% are seen a single time; under 8.5% belongs to the top ten. Material: central memory CD4+ T cells from blood. The receptors shown here come from a man younger than 45 in good health.

This clone was counted only a few times. This rearrangement joins TRBV6-4 to TRBJ2-1, with 9 bases matching TRBD2. This CDR3 spans 14 amino acids. Germline trimming cut 4 bases from V and 10 bases from J; bases unmatched to any gene: 8. Germline CDR1 is MRHNA and CDR2 is SNTAGT. CDR3: CASSVAGGPGEQFF. The CDR3 DNA is TGTGCCAGCAGTGTTGCGGGAGGGCCGGGGGAGCAGTTCTTC.

This chain uses TRBV2 with TRBJ1-2; D not certain. This CDR3 has 15 residues. Germline CDR1 reads SNHLY; CDR2 reads FYNNEI. The V gene lost 6 bases and the J gene lost 7 bases, with 21 bases spanning the gap. The CDR3 sequence is CASSALSRGGGGYTF. The CDR3 coding sequence is TGTGCCAGCAGCGCTCTGAGTCGGGGAGGAGGTGGCTACACCTTC.

The chain is built from TRBV6-5 and TRBJ2-7, with D possibly being TRBD1 or TRBD2 (6 bases each). The CDR3 spans 15 residues. V lost 6 bases and J 0 bases, leaving 15 bases between the germline ends. Germline values: CDR1 MNHEY, CDR2 SVGAGI. CDR3 residues: CASRGGGRGSYEQYV. The CDR3 region has the DNA TGTGCCAGCAGAGGAGGGGGGCGCGGCTCCTACGAGCAGTACGTC.

This chain joins TRBV5-4 and TRBJ1-1; D uncertain. Germline V gives CDR1 SGHNT, CDR2 YYREEE (reference sequence). The CDR3 is made up of 15 amino acids. Trimming stripped 0 bases from V and 0 bases from J, with 9 bases between. The CDR3 coding sequence is TGTGCCAGCAGCTTGGGGGCGGTCATGAACACTGAAGCTTTCTTT. Amino acids: CASSLGAVMNTEAFF.

This rearrangement joins TRBV5-6 to TRBJ1-1, with D possibly matching TRBD1 (6 bases). This CDR3 is built from 13 residues. V lost 7 bases, J lost 0 bases, and 10 bases lay in between. Germline assignment: CDR1 SGHDT and CDR2 YYEEEE. The CDR3 reads CASRTAMNTEAFF. The CDR3 DNA is TGTGCCAGCCGGACAGCCATGAACACTGAAGCTTTCTTT.

This chain uses TRBV7-2 with TRBJ1-2, with D possibly being TRBD1 (6 bases). Germline-derived CDR1 and CDR2 are SGHTA and FQGNSA. Trimming shortened V by 3 bases and J by 0 bases, and 17 bases separated the two germline ends. CDR3 size: 17 residues. The DNA of the CDR3 is TGTGCCAGCAGCTTGGAGTTCAGGGAGGGGGCTAACTATGGCTACACCTTC. Protein: CASSLEFREGANYGYTF.

This clone was seen only a few times. The genes are TRBV6-5 and TRBJ2-7; D is ambiguous. V was shortened by 3 bases and J by 5 bases, with 5 bases between the two germline ends. This CDR3 is built from 11 residues. Germline loops: CDR1 MNHEY, CDR2 SVGAGI. CDR3 region: CASSYGDEQYF. The CDR3 nucleotides are TGTGCCAGCAGTTATGGAGACGAGCAGTACTTC.

This clone has only a few counts. The chain links TRBV2 to TRBJ1-2; D remains unclear. CDR1 is SNHLY, CDR2 FYNNEI, per germline. The CDR3 totals 16 residues. The V end was cut by 0 bases, the J end by 2 bases, with 13 bases between. In DNA, the CDR3 is TGTGCCAGCAGTGAAGCCCTCACGAGGGTAAACTATGGCTACACCTTC. Amino acid sequence: CASSEALTRVNYGYTF.

In this sample, this clone turned up a few times. The chain is built from TRBV10-1 and TRBJ2-7; tentatively, D is TRBD2 (5 bases). Trimming took 4 bases from V and 4 from J, leaving 20 bases between them. CDR3 length: 16 amino acids. CDR1 is WNHNN, CDR2 SYGVQD, per germline (reference sequence). The DNA of the CDR3 is TGCGCCAGCAGTGTAGCCGGGGAGCGCGATAGATACGAGCAGTACGTC. Its translation: CASSVAGERDRYEQYV.

The rearrangement links TRBV6-6 to TRBJ2-2, with D maybe TRBD2 (6 bases). CDR3 length: 14 amino acids. Germline assignment: CDR1 MNHNY and CDR2 SVGAGI (reference sequence). V was cut by 8 bases and J by 1 base, with 11 bases left in between. The CDR3: CASVLGGNTGELFF. For the CDR3, the DNA is TGTGCCAGCGTGCTCGGGGGGAACACCGGGGAGCTGTTTTTT.

This clone turned up a few times. The rearrangement links TRBV4-2 to TRBJ2-2, with TRBD2 identical over 9 bases. CDR3 length: 17 residues. Per the germline V gene, CDR1 is LGHNA and CDR2 is YNFKEQ. The V segment lost 0 bases and the J segment 6 bases; nucleotides outside the gene matches: 8. CDR3 in amino acids: CASSQESSGRFPGELFF. The CDR3 DNA is TGTGCCAGCAGCCAAGAATCCAGCGGGAGGTTCCCCGGGGAGCTGTTTTTT.

The chain has TRBV4-1 and TRBJ2-1; D gene ambiguous. Germline CDR1 reads MGHRA; CDR2 reads YSYEKL. The CDR3 sequence is 14 residues long. V lost 0 bases to trimming and J lost 5 bases, with 8 bases between them. The CDR3 nucleotides read TGCGCCAGCAGCCAAGATCCGACCAACAATGAGCAGTTCTTC. Translation gives CASSQDPTNNEQFF.

In this sample, this clone turned up a few times. The gene calls are TRBV30 and TRBJ2-1, with TRBD2 as a possible D gene (6 bases). V dropped 2 bases and J dropped 9 bases, with 14 bases sitting between them. The germline V gene has CDR1 GTSNPN and CDR2 SVGIG (reference sequence). The CDR3 consists of 13 residues. CDR3 sequence (DNA): TGTGCCTGGAGTAAACTAGTTAGCGGTGAGCAGTTCTTC. Protein product: CAWSKLVSGEQFF.

V usage is TRBV6-5 and J usage is TRBJ2-3, with 7 bases matching TRBD2. The CDR3 is 15 residues long. The germline gives CDR1 MNHEY, CDR2 SVGAGI. V trimming: 6 bases; J trimming: 0 bases; junction bases outside the gene matches: 6. The CDR3 sequence: CASRGRGTSTDTQYF. The CDR3 DNA follows: TGTGCCAGCAGGGGGAGGGGAACTAGCACAGATACGCAGTATTTT.

The chain couples TRBV6-5 to TRBJ1-5; 8 bases fit TRBD1. The CDR3 is 14 residues long. The germline V gene has CDR1 MNHEY and CDR2 SVGAGI. V lost 4 bases to trimming and J lost 4 bases; unmatched junction nucleotides: 3. The CDR3: CASSWGQDNQPQHF. The DNA of the CDR3 is TGTGCCAGCAGTTGGGGACAGGATAATCAGCCCCAGCATTTT.

This clone was picked up a small number of times. The chain carries TRBV11-3 and TRBJ2-1; unclear D gene. The CDR3 loop spans 14 amino acids. Germline V CDR1 and CDR2: SGHNT, YENEEA. V lost 0 bases to trimming and J lost 11 bases, with 14 bases between them. For the CDR3, the DNA is TGTGCCAGCAGCTTAGATCCGAGAAGTAGTAAGCAGTTCTTC. This sequence encodes CASSLDPRSSKQFF. The full variable domain, with the rest looked up from reference TRBV11-3 and TRBJ2-1, is EAGVVQSPRYKIIEKKQPVAFWCNPISGHNTLYWYLQNLGQGPELLIRYENEEAVDDSQLPKDRFSAERLKGVDSTLKIQPAELGDSAVYLCASSLDPRSSKQFFGPGTRLTVL.

The V gene is TRBV29-1, the J gene TRBJ1-1; 8 bases agree with TRBD1. The V gene's germline CDR1 is SQVTM and CDR2 ANQGSEA. V lost 6 bases to trimming and J lost 2 bases; unmatched junction nucleotides: 5. CDR3 size: 13 residues. CDR3 loop: CSVRQGTNTEAFF. The CDR3 region has the DNA TGCAGCGTGAGACAGGGGACAAACACTGAAGCTTTCTTT.